Sequencing of this T cell receptor beta chain was carried out in a study of tumor and adjacent non-tumor tissue in lung cancer. About the research overall: There were 12 adenocarcinoma, a couple of squamous cell carcinoma and 1 small cell lung cancer cases.

The CDR3 contains 17 residues. Germline-derived CDR1 and CDR2 are MDHEN and SYDVKM. V was trimmed by 4 bases and J by 2 bases, leaving 18 bases between them. This sample's RNA came from whole unsorted tissue. This non-tumor lung sample came from over 3 cm beyond the tumor edge. TCRbeta libraries were built with three rounds of nested PCR, modified from ARM-PCR. TCRdb independently ran MiXCR on the multiplex PCR reads; one entry per CDR3 protein. Among about 100,000 distinct CDR3 sequences listed, 65% were seen once. The receptor was isolated from a man aged 25-45 years with non-small cell lung cancer. The chain employs TRBV28 and TRBJ1-5; D unresolved. Sequenced: distant non-tumor lung tissue. CDR3 region: CASSSDDQSRGNQPQHF. The DNA for the CDR3 is TGTGCCAGCAGTTCCGATGATCAATCAAGGGGCAATCAGCCCCAGCATTTT. The variable domain in full, completed from reference TRBV28 and TRBJ1-5, reads DVKVTQSSRYLVKRTGEKVFLECVQDMDHENMFWYRQDPGLGLRLIYFSYDVKMKEKGDIPEGYSVSREKKERFSLILESASTNQTSMYLCASSSDDQSRGNQPQHFGDGTRLSIL.